Listed here are 15 T cell receptor beta chains from one sample, sequenced in a study of CD8 T cells in Susac syndrome (dated by TCRdb to between 2018 and 2020). Library creation used the immunoSEQ multiplex PCR assay. RNA was extracted with the RNeasy kit and about 0.5 to 1 ug was reverse transcribed using random hexamers. The public sequencing data were trimmed at Q25 with fastp and processed into clonotypes with MiXCR by TCRdb, which kept only in-frame beta chains. Every distinct CDR3 protein forms one entry, paired with its most common genes and DNA. Present in this sample are about 300,000 distinct CDR3 sequences, around 91% of which were seen just once. Around 0.2% of the sample goes to the ten largest clones. The sample was CD8+ T cells from PBMCs. The receptors were sampled from a human donor with multiple sclerosis.

This chain uses TRBV7-9 with TRBJ2-1; 8 nucleotides match TRBD2. The CDR3 contains 15 residues. V lost 3 bases to trimming and J lost 3 bases; unmatched junction nucleotides: 4. The germline V gene encodes CDR1 SEHNR and CDR2 FQNEAQ (reference sequence). The CDR3 nucleotides are TGTGCCAGCAGCTTTACGGGGGGGCTCTACAATGAGCAGTTCTTC. Translating it yields CASSFTGGLYNEQFF.

This chain links TRBV25-1 with TRBJ2-7; maybe TRBD1 (5 bases). This CDR3 comprises 13 residues. Deletions cut 3 bases from V and 3 bases from J, with 9 bases between. CDR1 is MGHDK, CDR2 SYGVNS, per germline. CDR3 bases: TGTGCCAGCAGTGAGGTAGACAGCTACGAGCAGTACTTC. It yields the protein CASSEVDSYEQYF.

Written as DNA, the CDR3 is TGTGCCAGCCTGTGGGGCGGGGAGCTGTTTTTT. Its translation is CASLWGGELFF. The J gene is TRBJ2-2, the V gene TRBV2, with no clear D. Germline CDR1 SNHLY, CDR2 FYNNEI. This CDR3 region has 11 residues. V was cut by 8 bases and J by 7 bases, with 8 bases left in between.

DNA of the CDR3: TGTGCCAGCAGCAGAGGGATTTCACCCCTCCACTTT. Translation gives CASSRGISPLHF. V usage is TRBV9 and J usage is TRBJ1-6; D uncertain. Germline lookup yields CDR1 SGDLS and CDR2 YYNGEE. The germline V and J ends were trimmed by 4 bases and 9 bases, with 8 bases remaining between them. There are 12 residues in the CDR3.

This chain links TRBV24-1 with TRBJ2-3; 11 positions agree with TRBD1. The CDR3 extends over 16 amino acids. Trimming removed 3 bases from V and 2 bases from J; junction bases left unmatched: 3. CDR1 KGHDR and CDR2 SFDVKD come from the germline V gene. The CDR3: CATSDPGQGVTDTQYF. DNA of the CDR3: TGTGCCACCAGTGATCCGGGACAGGGGGTCACAGATACGCAGTATTTT.

V and J are TRBV7-2 and TRBJ2-3; a weak D match, TRBD2 (6 bases). Germline lookup yields CDR1 SGHTA and CDR2 FQGNSA. V was trimmed by 1 base and J by 3 bases, leaving 17 bases between them. This CDR3 spans 17 amino acids. The DNA of the CDR3 is TGTGCCAGCAGCTTAGTGATCGGCGGGGAGATGACAGATACGCAGTATTTT. This encodes CASSLVIGGEMTDTQYF.

V usage is TRBV30 and J usage is TRBJ2-2; D may be TRBD1 (7 bases). CDR1 is GTSNPN and CDR2 is SVGIG in the germline V gene (reference sequence). Trimming took off 2 bases at V and 4 bases at J, with 26 bases between the two ends. This CDR3 comprises 19 residues. The CDR3 spells CAWSLGQGDWIWGTGELFF. CDR3 DNA sequence: TGTGCCTGGAGTTTGGGTCAGGGGGACTGGATCTGGGGCACCGGGGAGCTGTTTTTT.

This chain connects TRBV12-3 or TRBV12-4 to TRBJ1-2; D is unresolved. Trimming removed 8 bases at V and 4 bases at J, with 8 bases between. This CDR3 has 11 amino acids. CDR3 amino acids: CASWTFYGYTF. The CDR3 DNA reads TGTGCCAGCTGGACCTTCTATGGCTACACCTTC.

V is TRBV5-6 and J is TRBJ2-1; weak D call: TRBD1 (6 bases). CDR3 length equals 18 residues. Germline V gives CDR1 SGHDT, CDR2 YYEEEE. V was clipped by 1 base and J by 5 bases, with 22 bases between them. The CDR3 loop reads CASSLTGRLVLPDNEQFF. CDR3 nucleotides: TGTGCCAGCAGCTTGACAGGGCGACTGGTCCTCCCGGACAATGAGCAGTTCTTC.

This chain joins TRBV29-1 and TRBJ2-1, with D uncertain. Trimming stripped 1 base from V and 6 bases from J, with 7 bases between. Germline V CDR1 and CDR2: SQVTM, ANQGSEA. CDR3 length: 12 amino acids. Here the CDR3 DNA reads TGCAGCGTTGAAGTAAGGGTCAATGAGCAGTTCTTC. This encodes CSVEVRVNEQFF.

This chain joins TRBV12-3 or TRBV12-4 and TRBJ2-2; 9 bases are a match to TRBD2. This CDR3 comprises 21 residues. The V and J ends lost 5 bases and 6 bases, in that order; junction bases with no gene match: 25. The CDR3 DNA sequence: TGTGCCAGCAGTACTAGATCGGGCGTTCGGGCGGGAGGGCCCTCGGCCGGGGAGCTGTTTTTT. Translation: CASSTRSGVRAGGPSAGELFF.

The chain joins TRBV7-9 to TRBJ1-1; D gene uncertain. The CDR3 extends over 11 amino acids. CDR1 and CDR2 from the germline V gene are SEHNR and FQNEAQ (reference sequence). Trimming took 2 bases from V and 8 from J, leaving 6 bases between them. CDR3 amino acids: CASSLTVEAFF. CDR3 nucleotide sequence: TGTGCCAGCAGCTTAACTGTGGAAGCTTTCTTT.

The chain couples TRBV7-9 to TRBJ2-4; D is perhaps TRBD2 (6 bases). V lost 5 bases and J 1 base, leaving 18 bases between the germline ends. The CDR3 runs to 17 residues. CDR1 and CDR2 (germline): SEHNR, FQNEAQ (reference sequence). CDR3 residues: CASSNAGRPGAKNIQYF. CDR3 nucleotide sequence: TGTGCCAGCAGCAATGCGGGGCGGCCTGGGGCCAAAAACATTCAGTACTTC.

The V and J genes are TRBV29-1 and TRBJ1-3, with D possibly matching TRBD1 (5 bases). This CDR3 contains 16 residues. Germline V CDR1 and CDR2: SQVTM, ANQGSEA. V gave up 1 base and J gave up 2 bases, with 15 bases separating them. This CDR3 reads CSVEADKGKAGNTIYF. DNA of the CDR3: TGCAGCGTTGAAGCGGATAAGGGGAAGGCTGGAAACACCATATATTTT.

The chain combines TRBV7-6 with TRBJ2-2; D gene unclear. Trimming left V 1 base short and J 2 bases short, with 5 bases between. Germline values: CDR1 SGHVS, CDR2 FNYEAQ. This CDR3 has 14 amino acids. As DNA, the CDR3 is TGTGCCAGCAGCTTAGACGGAAACACCGGGGAGCTGTTTTTT. Residues: CASSLDGNTGELFF. The full variable domain, completed using reference TRBV7-6 and TRBJ2-2, is GAGVSQSPRYKVTKRGQDVALRCDPISGHVSLYWYRQALGQGPEFLTYFNYEAQQDKSGLPNDRFSAERPEGSISTLTIQRTEQRDSAMYRCASSLDGNTGELFFGEGSRLTVL.